Ten or more counts support the clone carrying this T cell receptor beta chain. What it binds is not known. The germline V gene has CDR1 MNHEY and CDR2 SVGAGI. The ends lost 0 bases at V and 1 base at J; junction bases unmatched: 5. The CDR3 contains 16 residues. These data are taken from a study of T-cell memory formation after mild COVID-19. Background on the study: Clusters were largely donor specific. Points from the study as a whole: The pre-infection memory compartment contained some responding clones, suggesting cross-reactive memory joined. In second-wave clones peaking day 37, SARS-CoV-2 specificity remained unconfirmed.

Constant-segment primers and 5'RACE yielded cDNA libraries for TCR alpha and TCR beta, each carrying sample barcodes and UMIs. TCRdb redid the calling of the 5' RACE reads with MiXCR, one entry per CDR3 protein. The table has some 150,000 distinct CDR3 sequences, about 6% seen once; the top ten hold roughly 1.9%. This receptor was obtained from an adult woman who had mild COVID-19 (a few samples of this study predate the infection). Cell type and time point are not known. The V gene is TRBV6-5, the J gene TRBJ1-1, with 7 bases that match TRBD1. The source material was PBMCs or a T cell subset sorted from them (not recorded which). This chain's CDR3 is CASSYSSWTGNTEAFF. CDR3 sequence (DNA): TGTGCCAGCAGTTACTCGTCATGGACAGGGAACACTGAAGCTTTCTTT.